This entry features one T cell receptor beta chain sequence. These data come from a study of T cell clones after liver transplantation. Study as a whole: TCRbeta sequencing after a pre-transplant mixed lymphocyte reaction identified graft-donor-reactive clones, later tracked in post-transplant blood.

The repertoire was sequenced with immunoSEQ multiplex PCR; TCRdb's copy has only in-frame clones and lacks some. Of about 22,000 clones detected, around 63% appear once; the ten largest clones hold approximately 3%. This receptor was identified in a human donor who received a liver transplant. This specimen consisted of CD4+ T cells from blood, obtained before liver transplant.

This chain's CDR3 is CASSREGTGGSPLHF. CDR3 nucleotide sequence: TGTGCCAGCAGCCGAGAGGGGACAGGTGGTTCACCCCTCCACTTT. The rearrangement joins TRBV7-2 to TRBJ1-6, with 8 bases identical to TRBD1. This CDR3 has 15 residues. Trimming removed 5 bases from V and 9 bases from J; junction bases left unmatched: 9. Germline-derived CDR1 and CDR2 are SGHTA and FQGNSA.